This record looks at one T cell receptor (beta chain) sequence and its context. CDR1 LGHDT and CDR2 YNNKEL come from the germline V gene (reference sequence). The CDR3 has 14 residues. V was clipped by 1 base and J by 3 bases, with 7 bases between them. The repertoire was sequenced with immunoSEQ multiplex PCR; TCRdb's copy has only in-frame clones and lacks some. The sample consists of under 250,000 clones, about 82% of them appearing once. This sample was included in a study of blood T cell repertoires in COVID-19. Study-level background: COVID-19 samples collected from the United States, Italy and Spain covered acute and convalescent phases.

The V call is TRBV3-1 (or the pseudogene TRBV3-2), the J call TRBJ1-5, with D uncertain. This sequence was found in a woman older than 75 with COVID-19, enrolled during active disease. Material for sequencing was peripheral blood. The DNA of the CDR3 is TGTGCCAGCAGCCAAGGCAGACACAATCAGCCCCAGCATTTT. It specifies CASSQGRHNQPQHF.